The entry below describes one T cell receptor (beta chain). Antigen specificity is unknown. Trimming cost V 5 bases and J 8 bases; bases outside gene matches: 5. Germline V gene data show CDR1 as LGHNA and CDR2 as YNFKEQ. CDR3 length: 12 amino acids. MiXCR was run by TCRdb on the reads, yielding one entry per CDR3 protein. The sample records 640,000 or so distinct CDR3 sequences, roughly 36% being singletons. This sample was included in a study of T cell repertoires in cytomegalovirus infection. Across the study: Alongside well-studied HLA-B-restricted CMV epitopes, recently identified HLA-C-restricted CMV epitopes were also used. Through public TCR beta signatures, both CMV infection and matching HLA type were indicated.

Study outcomes and limitations: Summed frequency of public TCR beta families distinguished CMV carriers with the relevant HLA. The study found HLA-C-restricted CMV-specific TCR beta clonotypes dominating the ex vivo response.

This chain joins TRBV4-2 and TRBJ1-2; 7 nucleotides match TRBD1. Sequences were derived from cultured PBMCs, sampled from culture after CMV antigen stimulation. The TCR comes from a human donor in good health (CMV status not recorded). Some clones in this sample may be carry-over from other donors' samples. The CDR3 here is CASSFTGEGYTF. The CDR3 DNA sequence: TGTGCCAGCAGCTTCACAGGGGAAGGCTACACCTTC.